This TCR beta chain was retrieved from a study of T cell responses to AZD1222 COVID-19 vaccine (dated by TCRdb to the early 2020s). For context, the study as a whole: TCR sequencing covered fewer than 250 trial participants: 200 to 210 given two doses of AZD1222 and 26 given two doses of MenACWY control vaccine. Enrollment into the trials was organized by age into subgroups of 18-55, 56-69 and 70-plus years, and those subgroups contained roughly 150, 30 and 60 TCR-sequenced participants, respectively.

The germline V and J ends show losses of 5 bases and 1 base respectively, and no gene match explains 6 bases of the junction. Looking up the germline V gene (reference sequence) yields CDR1 WNHNN and CDR2 SYGVQD. The CDR3 measures 15 amino acids from cysteine to phenylalanine. The entry retains the CDR3 DNA only, 45 bases that are in frame from base 1. On the study overall, not on this receptor specifically: The vaccine-associated CD4 TCRs covered the entire spike protein, and the dominant responses fell in regions 160-218 and 743-854. A significant rise in spike-specific TCR breadth and depth was observed after two AZD1222 doses relative to day 0 and relative to MenACWY recipients. In the small 56-69-year group, the increase in depth fell short of significance, most likely because of low power. Because no day 14 peak-response samples were available, repertoires were characterized only after the peak T cell response. Conclusions about previously exposed vaccinees are limited, since just a handful of AZD1222 recipients were seropositive for SARS-CoV-2 at baseline. Reportedly, almost half of the unique spike-specific TCRs recognized epitopes lying outside the regions that are mutated in the B.1.351 and B.1.1.7 variants. Participants were mostly white British, with more females than males. The authors suggested clonal diversity may have been underestimated.

The CDR3 regions of human TCRbeta chains were analyzed by immunosequencing. On the study's bioinformatics: Repertoire TCRs were matched against a reference library of SARS-CoV-2-specific TCRs generated with the MIRA antigen-specificity platform. Breadth was defined as the fraction of unique TCRs that were SARS-CoV-2-associated. Depth was defined as the fraction of total T cells that were SARS-CoV-2-associated. Using the MIRA data, each spike-specific TCR was assigned both to the spike region to which the TCR was reactive and to a CD4 or CD8 class. Log10-transformed breadth and depth values were compared by one-way ANOVA with Sidak's multiple comparisons tests. TCRdb obtained this table from immuneACCESS and retained in-frame rearrangements with V and J assigned. These tables miss some clones; where compared with another copy, unresolved V genes account for less than half of the shortfall, and the remainder is unexplained. The V and J calls and clone size come from that table; D and trimming were worked out from the DNA. The sample table contains fewer than 150,000 clones; only one count was recorded for about 90% of them. The ten largest clones add up to 6% to 9% of the sample.

This sample's time point label indicates: about 28 days (+/-7) after the second vaccine dose. AZD1222 recipients given second doses at about 4 weeks or at about 12 weeks were pooled, since spike-specific TCR depth and breadth were not found to differ between the two schedules. Vaccinee samples were obtained from the UK trials COV001 and COV002, which included a single-blind randomized controlled phase 2/3 trial of AZD1222 (ChAdOx1 nCoV-19) in healthy adults. Trial participant PBMC samples were collected at day 0 and day 28 after the second dose for TCRbeta chain sequencing. Notes on this clone: This clone's antigen is unknown. No qualities accompany the bases; no much larger clone lies one base away.

The TCR sequence derives from an adult who received the AZD1222 COVID-19 vaccine. The sequencing used peripheral blood, collected 28 days after the second AZD1222 dose. The chain is made from TRBV10-1 and TRBJ2-3, with 7 bases matching TRBD2. The encoded CDR3 is CASSRSGEGTDTQYF. The bases read TGCGCCAGCAGTCGGAGCGGGGAAGGCACAGATACGCAGTATTTT.